The clone carrying this TCR beta chain came up once. Libraries were prepared by immunoSEQ multiplex PCR; TCRdb keeps only in-frame clonotypes and omits some of them. The sample carries more than 90,000 clones, under 97% recorded once. This sample is drawn from a study of technical replicates of blood from a handful of donors. The CDR3 spans 14 residues. The germline V gene has CDR1 MGHRA and CDR2 YSYEKL. With V trimmed by 4 bases and J by 6 bases, 4 bases remained unmatched. This sequence originates from a human donor in good health. The sample consisted of T cells isolated from PBMCs. The genes are TRBV4-1 and TRBJ2-3, with TRBD1 matching over 10 bases. CDR3 region: CASSPGQGGDTQYF. CDR3 sequence (DNA): TGCGCCAGCAGCCCAGGACAGGGGGGGGATACGCAGTATTTT.